This T cell receptor beta chain appears in the sequencing data of a study of regulatory T cells in long-lasting Graves disease. Findings and limits, study-wide: The study found persistent patients shared more public clonotypes (2,741) than new patients (approximately 970). TRBV28 was favored in persistent disease, as were TRBJ1-2 and TRBJ2-5.

TCR beta libraries were built with iRepertoire HTBI primers and Arm-PCR of CDR3 regions. TCRdb reprocessed the multiplex PCR reads with MiXCR, giving one entry per CDR3 protein. The table has about 370,000 distinct CDR3 sequences, 15% to 18% seen once. This clonotype showed up many times. No antigen is known for it. With 6 bases clipped from V and 3 bases from J, the junction kept 3 bases outside the gene matches. Looked up from germline, CDR1 is MNHNS and CDR2 is SASEGT. The CDR3 extends over 13 amino acids. Time point: newly diagnosed GD, antithyroid drugs for less than 3 months. RNA from PBMCs was the source of the TCR library. Graves' disease diagnosis relied on American Thyroid Association guidelines. The patients were enrolled through endocrinology in Xi'an, China.

The sample here was peripheral blood mononuclear cells (PBMCs), taken at new diagnosis, from a patient treated with antithyroid drugs. The receptor comes from a female donor with Graves disease. The chain is built from TRBV6-1 and TRBJ1-1; 8 positions match TRBD1. CDR3 region: CASRPDRDTEAFF. CDR3 in DNA: TGTGCCAGCAGACCGGACAGGGACACTGAAGCTTTCTTT.